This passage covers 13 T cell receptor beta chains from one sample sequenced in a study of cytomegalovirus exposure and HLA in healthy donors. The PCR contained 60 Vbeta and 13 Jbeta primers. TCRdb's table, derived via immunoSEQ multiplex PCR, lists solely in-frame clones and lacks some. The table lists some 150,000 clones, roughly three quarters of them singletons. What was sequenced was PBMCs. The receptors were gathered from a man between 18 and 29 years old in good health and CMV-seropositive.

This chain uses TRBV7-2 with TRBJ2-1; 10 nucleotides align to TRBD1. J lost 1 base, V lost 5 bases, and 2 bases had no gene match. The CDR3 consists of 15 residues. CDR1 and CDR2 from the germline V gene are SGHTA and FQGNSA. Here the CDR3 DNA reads TGTGCCAGCAGCAGGGACAGGGGTTCCTACAATGAGCAGTTCTTC. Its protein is CASSRDRGSYNEQFF.

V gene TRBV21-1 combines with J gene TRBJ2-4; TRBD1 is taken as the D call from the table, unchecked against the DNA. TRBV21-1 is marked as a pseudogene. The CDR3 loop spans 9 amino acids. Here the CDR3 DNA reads TGTGCCAGCAAGAGACAGGGTTACTTC. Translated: CASKRQGYF.

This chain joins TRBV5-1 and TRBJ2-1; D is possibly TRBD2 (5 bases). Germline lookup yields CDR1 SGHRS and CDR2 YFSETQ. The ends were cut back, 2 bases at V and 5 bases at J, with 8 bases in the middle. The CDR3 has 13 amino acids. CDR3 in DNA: TGCGCCAGCAGCTTACTAGGCGACAATGAGCAGTTCTTC. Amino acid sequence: CASSLLGDNEQFF.

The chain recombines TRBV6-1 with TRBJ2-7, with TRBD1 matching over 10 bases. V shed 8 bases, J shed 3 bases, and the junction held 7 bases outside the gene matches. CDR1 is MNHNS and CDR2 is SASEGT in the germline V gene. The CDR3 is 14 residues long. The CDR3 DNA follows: TGTGCCAGCGCCGGGACAGGGGTTGGCTACGAGCAGTACTTC. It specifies CASAGTGVGYEQYF.

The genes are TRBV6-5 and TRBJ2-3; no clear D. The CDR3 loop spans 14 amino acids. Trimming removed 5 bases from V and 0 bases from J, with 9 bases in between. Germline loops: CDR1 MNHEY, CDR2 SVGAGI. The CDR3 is CASSEFRSTDTQYF. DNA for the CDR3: TGTGCCAGCAGTGAATTCAGGAGCACAGATACGCAGTATTTT.

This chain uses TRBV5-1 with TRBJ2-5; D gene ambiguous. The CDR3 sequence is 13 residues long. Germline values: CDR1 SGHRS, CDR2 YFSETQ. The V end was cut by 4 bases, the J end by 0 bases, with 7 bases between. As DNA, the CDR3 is TGCGCCAGCAGCATACTACACCAAGAGACCCAGTACTTC. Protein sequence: CASSILHQETQYF.

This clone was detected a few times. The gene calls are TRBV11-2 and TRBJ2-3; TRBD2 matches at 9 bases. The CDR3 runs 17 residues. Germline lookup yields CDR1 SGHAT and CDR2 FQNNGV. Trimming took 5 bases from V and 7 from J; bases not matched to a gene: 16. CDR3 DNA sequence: TGTGCCAGCAGCCACGGACTAGCGACCCGAGATAGGCATACGCAGTATTTT. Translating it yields CASSHGLATRDRHTQYF.

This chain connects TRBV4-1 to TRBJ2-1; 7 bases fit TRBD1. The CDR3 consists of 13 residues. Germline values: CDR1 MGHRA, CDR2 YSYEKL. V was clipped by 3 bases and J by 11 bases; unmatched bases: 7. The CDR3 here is CASSHDRDSKQFF. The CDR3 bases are TGCGCCAGCAGCCACGACCGGGACAGCAAGCAGTTCTTC.

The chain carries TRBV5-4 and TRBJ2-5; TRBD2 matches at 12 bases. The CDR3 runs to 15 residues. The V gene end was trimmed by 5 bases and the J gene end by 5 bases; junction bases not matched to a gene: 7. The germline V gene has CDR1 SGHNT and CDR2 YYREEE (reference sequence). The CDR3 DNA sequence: TGTGCCAGCAGTCCTAGCGGGAGGGCGGGTGAGACCCAGTACTTC. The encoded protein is CASSPSGRAGETQYF.

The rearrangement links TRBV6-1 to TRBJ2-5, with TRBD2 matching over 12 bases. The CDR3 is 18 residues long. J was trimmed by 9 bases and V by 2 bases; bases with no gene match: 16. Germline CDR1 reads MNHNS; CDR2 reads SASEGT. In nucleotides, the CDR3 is TGTGCCAGCAGTGAAAGGTTCCCTAGCGGGAGGGCGATGAGGGCCCAGTACTTC. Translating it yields CASSERFPSGRAMRAQYF.

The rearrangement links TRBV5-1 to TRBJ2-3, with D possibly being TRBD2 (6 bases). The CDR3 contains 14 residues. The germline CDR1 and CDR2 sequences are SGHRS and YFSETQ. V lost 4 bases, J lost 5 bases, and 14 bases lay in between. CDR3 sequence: CASSTQGGVDTQYF. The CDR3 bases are TGCGCCAGCAGCACCCAGGGCGGGGTAGATACGCAGTATTTT.

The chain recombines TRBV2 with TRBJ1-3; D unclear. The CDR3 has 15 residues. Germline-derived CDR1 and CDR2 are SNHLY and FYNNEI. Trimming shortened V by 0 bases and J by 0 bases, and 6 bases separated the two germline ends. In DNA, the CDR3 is TGTGCCAGCAGTGAAGCGCACGGCTCTGGAAACACCATATATTTT. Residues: CASSEAHGSGNTIYF.

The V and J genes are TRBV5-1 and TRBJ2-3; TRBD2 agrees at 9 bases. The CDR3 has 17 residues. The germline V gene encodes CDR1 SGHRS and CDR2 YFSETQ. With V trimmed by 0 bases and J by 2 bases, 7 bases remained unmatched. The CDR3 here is CASSLVASGDPTDTQYF. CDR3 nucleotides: TGCGCCAGCAGCTTGGTTGCTAGCGGGGATCCCACAGATACGCAGTATTTT.